This T cell receptor beta chain originates from a study of technical replicates of blood from a handful of donors. Method: immunoSEQ multiplex PCR; TCRdb's copy keeps in-frame clones and lacks some. There are some 49,000 clones in the sample; roughly 92% occur only once, and around 3.9% lies in the top ten. The source material was PBMCs. The TCR sequence derives from a human donor in good health. Some clones in this sample may be carry-over from other donors' samples.

The CDR3 sequence is CASGPGQGFQETQYF. CDR3 DNA sequence: TGTGCCAGCGGGCCGGGACAGGGTTTTCAAGAGACCCAGTACTTC. The V call is TRBV7-9, the J call TRBJ2-5; TRBD1 agrees at 9 bases. Germline CDR1 SEHNR, CDR2 FQNEAQ (reference sequence). With V trimmed by 8 bases and J by 2 bases, 9 bases remained unmatched. The CDR3 is 15 residues long.